Following are 29 T cell receptor beta chains from one sample sequenced in a study of CD8+ T cells in alopecia areata. Extracted RNA was reverse transcribed into cDNA, the sequencing template. Some clones are missing from TCRdb's copy, which holds only in-frame ones; the method was immunoSEQ multiplex PCR. Singletons are absent from the sample, which has approximately 110,000 clones. The specimen sequenced was lesional skin. The receptors stem from a C3H/HeJ mouse with alopecia areata. The mouse strain carries the MHC haplotype H2-k.

This clone was detected only a few times. Each gene name is a mouse one. The read halts 4 residues ahead of the CDR3 end, with the missing end drawn from the germline J gene. The J gene is TRBJ2-4, the V gene TRBV13-2; tentatively, D is TRBD1 (5 bases). The CDR3 runs to 16 residues. The germline V gene encodes CDR1 NNHNN and CDR2 SYGAGS (reference sequence). V lost 0 bases to trimming and J lost 3 bases, with 14 bases between them. The covered CDR3 bases are TGTGCCAGCGGTGATGCACGGGGTAGGGGACAAAAC. Translation: CASGDARGRGQN. The entire CDR3 sequence reads CASGDARGRGQNTLYF.

Comments on this clone: Gene names refer to mouse genes. Read sequence stops 4 residues before the CDR3 end, and the germline J gene provides the missing end. V is TRBV1 and J is TRBJ2-3; 9 bases map to TRBD2. J was trimmed by 3 bases and V by 3 bases; bases with no gene match: 19. Germline V CDR1 and CDR2: NSQYPW, LRSPGD (reference sequence). CDR3 length equals 20 residues. The CDR3 region is CTCSAPFRGGARGGAETLYF. Incomplete CDR3 DNA: TGCACCTGCAGTGCCCCCTTTCGTGGGGGGGCGCGAGGTGGGGCAGAA.

At least ten counts were recorded for this clone. Gene names and germline refer to mouse. The read halts 4 residues ahead of the CDR3 end, with the missing end drawn from the germline J gene. This chain links TRBV13-3 with TRBJ2-3; D is possibly TRBD2 (7 bases). This CDR3 spans 17 amino acids. V was clipped by 0 bases and J by 0 bases, with 14 bases between them. Germline assignment: CDR1 NNHDY and CDR2 SYVADS. The CDR3 sequence is CASSDVAGGASAETLYF. The CDR3 DNA, read in part, is TGTGCCAGCAGTGATGTGGCTGGGGGCGCTAGTGCAGAA.

For this clone: Any gene name here is a mouse gene name. The read terminates 4 residues ahead of where the CDR3 ends, so the germline J gene completes it. The V gene is TRBV1, the J gene TRBJ1-2; possible D gene TRBD1, 6 bases. Trimming left V 4 bases short and J 0 bases short, with 15 bases between. Per germline, CDR1 NSQYPW and CDR2 LRSPGD (reference sequence). The CDR3 runs 16 residues. The CDR3 DNA, read in part, is TGCACCTGCAGTGGGGACAAGGGCCCTGCAAACTCC. Translated, it gives CTCSGDKGPANS. The CDR3, in full, reads CTCSGDKGPANSDYTF.

Comment on this clone: Gene names follow the mouse nomenclature. The read falls 4 residues short of the CDR3 end, and the missing part is taken from the germline J gene. The chain employs TRBV13-3 and TRBJ2-2, with 14 bases fitting TRBD2. Germline-derived CDR1 and CDR2 are NNHDY and SYVADS. J lost 3 bases, V lost 3 bases, and 4 bases had no gene match. This CDR3 spans 17 amino acids. The CDR3 sequence: CASSGDWGGADTGQLYF. The CDR3 bases that were read are TGTGCCAGCAGTGGGGACTGGGGGGGCGCAGACACCGGG.

Turning to this clone: Mouse gene names and germline throughout. The observed sequence ends 4 residues before the CDR3 terminus, with the missing tail filled in from the germline J gene. The V call is TRBV19, the J call TRBJ1-1; no firm D call. There are 12 residues in the CDR3. The V gene's germline CDR1 is FNHDT and CDR2 SITEND (reference sequence). The sequenced part of the CDR3 DNA is TGTGCCAGCAGTAGCTGGGAAACA. Translation: CASSSWET. The whole CDR3 is CASSSWETEVFF.

In regard to this clone: The listed genes are named as in mouse. The read halts 4 residues ahead of the CDR3 end, with the missing end drawn from the germline J gene. The V and J genes are TRBV13-3 and TRBJ2-7, with 13 positions matching TRBD2. CDR1 is NNHDY and CDR2 is SYVADS in the germline V gene. V was clipped by 1 base and J by 0 bases; unmatched bases: 4. This CDR3 comprises 17 residues. The CDR3 DNA, read in part, is TGTGCCAGCAGTGATCCCCGGGACTGGGGGGGCTCCTAT. Translating it yields CASSDPRDWGGSY. The complete CDR3 sequence is CASSDPRDWGGSYEQYF.

Concerning this clone itself: Gene names and germline match the mouse. The read comes to an end 4 residues before the CDR3 does, leaving the germline J gene to fill in the end. The chain uses TRBV13-3 and TRBJ2-5, with D maybe TRBD1 (6 bases). The germline V gene encodes CDR1 NNHDY and CDR2 SYVADS. V lost 10 bases and J 1 base, leaving 16 bases between the germline ends. This CDR3 has 14 amino acids. The covered CDR3 bases are TGTGCCGTAACAGGGAAGGGAGACCAAGAC. Its translation: CAVTGKGDQD. Given in full, the CDR3 is CAVTGKGDQDTQYF.

The sample holds many counts of this clone. There is a difference at residue 12 between the TCRdb protein and the DNA translation, so the protein given here was translated from the DNA. Gene labels here are mouse ones. The CDR3 end is not reached by the read, which stops 3 residues before it; the germline J gene fills it in. The chain carries TRBV13-3 and TRBJ1-3; 7 bases match TRBD1. CDR3 length: 15 amino acids. The germline gives CDR1 NNHDY, CDR2 SYVADS. J gave up 3 bases and V 0 bases, and 3 bases lay outside the gene matches. The CDR3 bases that were read are TGTGCCAGCAGTGATGTACAGGGGAATGGAAATACG. Amino acids: CASSDVQGNGNT. From start to end, the CDR3 is CASSDVQGNGNTLYF.

In the case of this clone: The gene names here belong to mouse. Read coverage stops 4 residues before the CDR3 terminus; the germline J gene supplies the remainder. V usage is TRBV13-3 and J usage is TRBJ2-3; D is perhaps TRBD2 (5 bases). Germline V CDR1 and CDR2: NNHDY, SYVADS. Trimming shortened V by 2 bases and J by 4 bases, and 8 bases separated the two germline ends. This CDR3 is built from 13 residues. Partial CDR3 DNA: TGTGCCAGCAGTGAACCTGGGCCAGAA. As protein: CASSEPGPE. The CDR3, in full, reads CASSEPGPETLYF.

This clone was seen more than once but under ten times. Mouse germline and gene names are used. The read ends 4 residues early relative to the CDR3; the germline J gene fills the gap. The chain combines TRBV19 with TRBJ2-1, with 10 bases identical to TRBD2. The CDR3 totals 17 residues. The junction had 4 bases not matched to a gene; V was cut back by 1 base and J by 0 bases. Germline V CDR1 and CDR2: FNHDT, SITEND (reference sequence). CDR3 DNA, as far as it was read: TGTGCCAGCAGTATAAGGGGACTGGGGTATAACTATGCT. Its translation: CASSIRGLGYNYA. The complete CDR3 sequence is CASSIRGLGYNYAEQFF.

In the case of this clone: Mouse gene names apply. The missing CDR3 end, 4 residues past where the read stops, is filled in from the germline J gene. The chain uses TRBV13-3 and TRBJ1-1, with D maybe TRBD1 (5 bases). The CDR3 is 14 residues long. Between the trimmed V and J ends, which lost 1 base and 4 bases, there was a span of 11 bases. Germline CDR1 NNHDY, CDR2 SYVADS. CDR3 residues: CASSDSREGTEVFF. The CDR3 bases that were read are TGTGCCAGCAGTGATAGCAGGGAAGGCACA.

Comment on this clone: Mouse gene names and germline throughout. The read halts 4 residues ahead of the CDR3 end, with the missing end drawn from the germline J gene. V is TRBV13-1 and J is TRBJ2-2; D possibly corresponds to TRBD1 (5 bases). The CDR3 is made up of 17 amino acids. Trimming pared 3 bases from V and 0 bases from J, leaving 15 bases between. Germline V CDR1 and CDR2: NSHNY, SYGAGN. CDR3 DNA, as far as it was read: TGTGCCAGCAGTGGGCCCCTCAGGGCCTCAAACACCGGG. It codes for CASSGPLRASNTG. The full CDR3 reads CASSGPLRASNTGQLYF.

Comments on this clone: The protein TCRdb lists differs from the translation of the DNA at residue 11; the protein given here is translated from the DNA itself. Genes here carry mouse names. The sequenced fragment ends 3 residues before the CDR3 boundary, so the rest is inferred from the germline J gene. Other DNA sequences in this specimen translate into the identical CDR3. The chain recombines TRBV13-3 with TRBJ1-3; 8 bases align to TRBD1. The CDR3 has 14 residues. With 6 bases clipped from V and 4 bases from J, the junction kept 6 bases outside the gene matches. CDR1 is NNHDY and CDR2 is SYVADS in the germline V gene. The sequenced part of the CDR3 DNA is TGTGCCAGCACTCAGGGGGCGCTAGGAAATACG. This gives the protein CASTQGALGNT. The full CDR3 reads CASTQGALGNTLYF.

Details on this clone: Gene names refer to mouse genes. Read coverage stops 4 residues before the CDR3 terminus; the germline J gene supplies the remainder. The V gene is TRBV13-3, the J gene TRBJ2-7; 8 bases match TRBD1. Germline V gives CDR1 NNHDY, CDR2 SYVADS. This CDR3 is built from 14 residues. The sequenced part of the CDR3 DNA is TGTGCCAGCAGTGAGACAGGGGCCCATTAT. Amino acid sequence: CASSETGAHY. The full CDR3 reads CASSETGAHYEQYF.

In its sample, this clone was seen many times. Gene names follow the mouse nomenclature. The read ends 4 residues before the CDR3 terminus; that terminus is restored from the germline J gene. J is TRBJ2-1 and V is TRBV13-3; 10 positions match TRBD2. This CDR3 comprises 16 residues. The V and J ends lost 0 bases and 3 bases, in that order; junction bases with no gene match: 3. Germline V gene lookup returns CDR1 NNHDY and CDR2 SYVADS. The CDR3 is CASSDETGGFYAEQFF. Incomplete CDR3 DNA: TGTGCCAGCAGTGATGAGACTGGGGGGTTCTATGCT.

As regards this clone: The listed genes are named as in mouse. Read coverage stops 4 residues before the CDR3 terminus; the germline J gene supplies the remainder. This chain links TRBV19 with TRBJ2-7, with a possible D match to TRBD1 (6 bases). Per germline, CDR1 FNHDT and CDR2 SITEND (reference sequence). The CDR3 sequence is 13 residues long. The V end was cut by 4 bases, the J end by 0 bases, with 8 bases between. This chain's CDR3 is CASSPGHSYEQYF. Incomplete CDR3 DNA: TGTGCCAGCAGTCCGGGACACTCCTAT.

Note on this clone: Gene labels here are mouse ones. With the read ending 4 residues before the CDR3 end, the germline J gene is used to fill in that end. The V call is TRBV1, the J call TRBJ2-3; 10 bases are a match to TRBD1. This CDR3 is built from 16 residues. V trimming: 1 base; J trimming: 4 bases; junction bases outside the gene matches: 5. CDR1 and CDR2 from the germline V gene are NSQYPW and LRSPGD (reference sequence). The DNA read from the CDR3 is TGCACCTGCAGTGCAGCCGGGACAGGGGATCCAGAA. Its protein is CTCSAAGTGDPE. The whole CDR3 protein is CTCSAAGTGDPETLYF.

In this sample, this clone turned up a few times. Mouse germline and gene names are used. The read is 4 residues too short to cover the CDR3 end, so that end is filled in from the germline J gene. This chain uses TRBV17 with TRBJ2-2, with a weak D call TRBD1 (6 bases). The germline gives CDR1 MNHDT, CDR2 YYDKIL. The V end was cut by 5 bases, the J end by 2 bases, with 6 bases between. The CDR3 is 13 amino acids. CDR3 DNA, as far as it was read: TGTGCTAGCAGTCAGGGGAACACCGGG. Amino acid sequence: CASSQGNTG. The complete CDR3 sequence is CASSQGNTGQLYF. The entire variable domain, with the rest obtained from reference TRBV17 and TRBJ2-2, is as follows: DTTVKQNPRYKLARVGKPVNLICSQTMNHDTMYWYQKKPNQAPKLLLFYYDKILNREADTFEKFQSSRPNNSFCSLYIGSAGLEYSAMYLCASSQGNTGQLYFGEGSKLTVL.

A note on this clone: These gene names are mouse names. The sequenced fragment ends 4 residues before the CDR3 boundary, so the rest is inferred from the germline J gene. The chain carries TRBV19 and TRBJ2-7; 7 bases align to TRBD2. Germline assignment: CDR1 FNHDT and CDR2 SITEND (reference sequence). CDR3 size: 16 residues. The V and J ends lost 0 bases and 0 bases, in that order; junction bases with no gene match: 6. CDR3 DNA, as far as it was read: TGTGCCAGCAGTATAGCTAACTGGGGAAGCTCCTAT. Protein product: CASSIANWGSSY. The complete CDR3 protein is CASSIANWGSSYEQYF. The variable domain in full, with the rest retrieved from reference TRBV19 and TRBJ2-7, is GGIITQTPKFLIGQEGQKLTLKCQQNFNHDTMYWYRQDSGKGLRLIYYSITENDLQKGDLSEGYDASREKKSSFSLTVTSAQKNEMAVFLCASSIANWGSSYEQYFGPGTRLTVL.

As concerns this clone: These gene names are mouse names. The part of the CDR3 DNA that was read is TGCACCTGCAGTGAGGGGACTAAAAACACCGGG. Translating gives CTCSEGTKNTG. The CDR3 in its entirety is CTCSEGTKNTGQLYF. The chain joins TRBV1 to TRBJ2-2; D may be TRBD2 (6 bases). Read coverage stops 4 residues before the CDR3 terminus; the germline J gene supplies the remainder. CDR3 length: 15 amino acids. Germline CDR1 NSQYPW, CDR2 LRSPGD (reference sequence). The V end lost 4 bases, the J end lost 1 base, and 10 bases lay between the germline ends.

With respect to this clone: All gene names here are mouse names. The CDR3 goes on 4 residues after the read ends, and that part is filled in from the germline J gene. The V gene is TRBV13-3, the J gene TRBJ1-1, with D perhaps TRBD1 (6 bases). Per germline, CDR1 NNHDY and CDR2 SYVADS. This CDR3 spans 15 amino acids. CDR3 bases read: TGTGCCAGCAGTGATGGGGGACTGGGGGGGCGA. As protein: CASSDGGLGGR. The entire CDR3 sequence reads CASSDGGLGGREVFF.

Worth noting for this clone: These gene names are mouse names. The CDR3 end falls 4 residues outside the read, so it is completed with the germline J gene. The chain combines TRBV19 with TRBJ2-3; D remains ambiguous. The CDR3 covers 15 residues. The germline V gene encodes CDR1 FNHDT and CDR2 SITEND (reference sequence). V was pared by 0 bases and J by 0 bases, with 8 bases between. CDR3 DNA, as far as it was read: TGTGCCAGCAGTATAGGGGGAGTTAGTGCAGAA. Protein sequence: CASSIGGVSAE. The complete CDR3 protein is CASSIGGVSAETLYF.

As regards this clone: The genes are named according to mouse. The CDR3 loop reads CASSGGGGENTLYF. Incomplete CDR3 DNA: TGTGCCAGCAGTGGAGGGGGGGGCGAAAAC. The chain joins TRBV13-3 to TRBJ2-4, with TRBD2 matching 8 bases. The read terminates 4 residues ahead of where the CDR3 ends, so the germline J gene completes it. CDR1 is NNHDY, CDR2 SYVADS, per germline. This CDR3 contains 14 residues.

This clone showed up many times. Gene names and germline match the mouse. The read finishes 4 residues shy of the CDR3 end, and the germline J gene is used to complete it. This rearrangement joins TRBV13-3 to TRBJ2-7; TRBD2 matches 11 bases. Per the germline V gene, CDR1 is NNHDY and CDR2 is SYVADS. The J segment lost 3 bases and the V segment lost 4 bases, leaving 6 bases of the junction unmatched. The CDR3 is 15 residues long. The CDR3 region is CASSPPGLGVYEQYF. The CDR3 DNA, read in part, is TGTGCCAGCAGTCCTCCGGGACTGGGGGTCTAT.

This clone was counted a few times. The listed genes are named as in mouse. The read halts 4 residues ahead of the CDR3 end, with the missing end drawn from the germline J gene. This chain joins TRBV13-3 and TRBJ1-4, with TRBD1 as a possible D gene (6 bases). The CDR3 has 16 amino acids. CDR1 and CDR2 from the germline V gene are NNHDY and SYVADS. V was cut by 6 bases and J by 0 bases, with 15 bases left in between. Here the CDR3 reads CASTPGAGVSNERLFF. Incomplete CDR3 DNA: TGTGCCAGCACCCCCGGGGCAGGGGTTTCCAACGAA.

In the case of this clone: Genes and germline are mouse. The read halts 4 residues ahead of the CDR3 end, with the missing end drawn from the germline J gene. The V and J genes are TRBV19 and TRBJ2-4; 8 bases line up with TRBD2. V lost 2 bases and J lost 2; bases outside the gene matches: 4. Germline V gives CDR1 FNHDT, CDR2 SITEND (reference sequence). The CDR3 is 15 residues long. CDR3 sequence: CASSIWGGDQNTLYF. The covered CDR3 bases are TGTGCCAGCAGTATTTGGGGGGGTGATCAAAAC.

Concerning this clone itself: At residue 12, the TCRdb protein and translated DNA are inconsistent; the protein given comes from the DNA. Mouse gene names apply. The CDR3 end lies 3 residues beyond the end of the read and is filled in from the germline J gene. The chain recombines TRBV1 with TRBJ1-6, with D maybe TRBD1 (5 bases). TRBJ1-6 is an ORF, and what it does is uncertain. V gave up 4 bases and J gave up 5 bases, with 12 bases separating them. Germline CDR1 reads NSQYPW; CDR2 reads LRSPGD (reference sequence). The CDR3 extends over 15 amino acids. The CDR3 loop reads CTCSGGRTNNSPLYF. CDR3 DNA (partial): TGCACCTGCAGTGGCGGACGGACAAATAATTCGCCC.

Remarks on this clone: Genes and germline are mouse. The read terminates 4 residues ahead of where the CDR3 ends, so the germline J gene completes it. The V gene is TRBV5, the J gene TRBJ1-4; 11 bases are shared with TRBD1. The CDR3 length is 16 residues. Looked up from germline, CDR1 is LGHNA and CDR2 is YNLKQL (reference sequence). V dropped 0 bases and J dropped 6; count of bases not matched to a gene: 3. The CDR3 protein is CASSQEWTGGYERLFF. The covered CDR3 bases are TGTGCCAGCAGCCAAGAGTGGACAGGGGGCTACGAA.